These T cell receptor beta chains were read from a single sample in a study of blood T cell repertoires in COVID-19. Assay used: immunoSEQ multiplex PCR; TCRdb lists only in-frame clones, some missing. The data show about 150,000 clones, roughly three quarters seen once. Source material: peripheral blood. The receptor source for this set is a man aged 55 to 70 with acute or convalescent COVID-19. Each CDR3 is given with its conserved first and last residue. D genes are given only for firm matches. Clone sizes are given selectively: once, few, many, or a class where the clone is expanded.

abundance	d_gene	j_gene	v_gene	CDR3nt	CDR3aa
NA	TRBD1	TRBJ2-7	TRBV27	TGTGCCAGCAGTATTTCATGGACAGGGTTAGGCTACGAGCAGTACTTC	CASSISWTGLGYEQYF
NA	TRBD2	TRBJ2-1	TRBV7-2	TGTGCCAGCAGCTTTACTAGCGGGAGAGAAAATGAGCAGTTCTTC	CASSFTSGRENEQFF
NA	NA	TRBJ1-1	TRBV29-1	TGCAGCGTACGGGGCACTGAAGCTTTCTTT	CSVRGTEAFF
NA	NA	TRBJ2-7	TRBV10-2	TGCGCCAGCAGTCCAGGGCGAAGCTCCTACGAGCAGTACTTC	CASSPGRSSYEQYF
NA	NA	TRBJ2-3	TRBV28	TGTGCCAGCAGGCCCGGGCTAGCCACTAGCACAGATACGCAGTATTTT	CASRPGLATSTDTQYF
NA	NA	TRBJ1-5	TRBV30	TGTGCCTGGAGTAAACTATCGCGCAATCAGCCCCAGCATTTT	CAWSKLSRNQPQHF
NA	NA	TRBJ2-7	TRBV19	TGTGCCAGTAGTATTACAGGGAAAGCTCCCTCCGAGCAGTACTTC	CASSITGKAPSEQYF
NA	TRBD1	TRBJ1-5	TRBV11-2	TGTGCCAGCAGCGGACAGGGTTTGGGCAATCAGCCCCAGCATTTT	CASSGQGLGNQPQHF
NA	NA	TRBJ2-3	TRBV6-5	TGTGCCAGCAGTTACACAGGGCCAGATACGCAGTATTTT	CASSYTGPDTQYF
NA	NA	TRBJ1-2	TRBV7-9	TGTGCCAGCAGCTTAACGACAGATGGCTACACCTTC	CASSLTTDGYTF
NA	TRBD1	TRBJ1-5	TRBV28	TGTGCCAGCAGTGTACAGGGGGCAGTTCAGCCCCAGCATTTT	CASSVQGAVQPQHF
NA	TRBD1	TRBJ2-7	TRBV27	TGTGCCAGCAGTTTCAAAGGGACAGTTTCCTACGAGCAGTACTTC	CASSFKGTVSYEQYF
NA	NA	TRBJ1-2	TRBV29-1	TGCAGCGTTCCGAGGGGAGGGTCCGGCTATGGCTACACCTTC	CSVPRGGSGYGYTF
NA	TRBD1	TRBJ2-7	TRBV9	TGTGCCAGCAGCGCCGGGACAGGGGCCCACGAGCAGTACTTC	CASSAGTGAHEQYF
NA	NA	TRBJ2-2	TRBV29-1	TGCAGCGTTGGGGGCCCTCACGGGGAGCTGTTTTTT	CSVGGPHGELFF
once	NA	TRBJ2-3	TRBV5-1	TGCGCCAGCAGCTTGGCCAGGCCCCCGGATACGCAGTATTTT	CASSLARPPDTQYF
NA	TRBD1	TRBJ1-2	TRBV5-1	TGCGCCAGCAGCCCGCCCCAGGGGGCGAACTATGGCTACACCTTC	CASSPPQGANYGYTF